What follows are 30 T cell receptor beta chains derived from one specimen sequenced in a study. Treg sorting used a CD4+CD25+CD127-/low gate. MiXCR, run by TCRdb on the 5' RACE reads, gives a single entry per CDR3 protein. In the table there are 9,500 to 15,000 distinct CDR3 sequences, just over 50% of which are singletons. Sequencing was performed on tumor-infiltrating Tregs sorted from the breast tumor. The receptors come from a female donor with breast cancer.

V usage is TRBV20-1 and J usage is TRBJ2-7; 9 bases fit TRBD2. The V and J ends lost 7 bases and 4 bases, in that order; junction bases with no gene match: 5. Germline values: CDR1 DFQATT, CDR2 SNEGSKA (reference sequence). This CDR3 spans 12 amino acids. The CDR3 spells CSVLAGSYEQYV. The CDR3 DNA is TGCAGTGTCCTAGCGGGGTCTTACGAGCAGTACGTC.

The chain uses TRBV4-1 and TRBJ2-1, with 10 bases that match TRBD2. This CDR3 contains 17 residues. Per the germline V gene, CDR1 is MGHRA and CDR2 is YSYEKL. The V and J ends lost 1 base and 8 bases, in that order; junction bases with no gene match: 11. CDR3 amino acids: CASSQGGPSGSVYEQFF. DNA for the CDR3: TGCGCCAGCAGCCAAGGGGGGCCTAGCGGGAGTGTATATGAGCAGTTCTTC.

This clonotype was observed a few times. This chain joins TRBV6-5 and TRBJ2-1; 15 bases are a match to TRBD2. This CDR3 comprises 16 residues. Germline V gene sequence: CDR1 MNHEY, CDR2 SVGAGI. The V and J ends lost 6 bases and 8 bases, in that order; junction bases with no gene match: 8. This CDR3 is CASRSGLAGGPDEQFF. The CDR3 coding sequence is TGTGCCAGCAGGTCCGGACTAGCGGGAGGGCCAGATGAGCAGTTCTTC.

DNA for the CDR3: TGCGCCAGCAGCGGGTCAGGGGCAGATACGCAGTATTTT. As protein: CASSGSGADTQYF. The rearrangement links TRBV5-1 to TRBJ2-3; a possible D gene is TRBD1 (6 bases). The germline V gene encodes CDR1 SGHRS and CDR2 YFSETQ. The CDR3 is made up of 13 amino acids. Between the trimmed V and J ends, which lost 4 bases and 4 bases, there was a span of 10 bases.

V usage is TRBV12-3 or TRBV12-4 and J usage is TRBJ1-2; D unclear. The CDR3 loop spans 14 amino acids. Trimming shortened V by 3 bases and J by 2 bases, and 10 bases separated the two germline ends. CDR3 sequence reads: CASSFFERNYGYTF. CDR3 DNA: TGTGCCAGCAGTTTTTTTGAGAGAAACTATGGCTACACCTTC.

Judged by abundance, this clonotype is medium-sized. The J gene is TRBJ1-2, the V gene TRBV20-1; D is perhaps TRBD1 (5 bases). The CDR3 spans 13 residues. V was cut by 3 bases and J by 4 bases, with 12 bases left in between. CDR1 is DFQATT and CDR2 is SNEGSKA in the germline V gene (reference sequence). The CDR3 loop reads CSASLAGSYGYTF. The CDR3, as DNA: TGCAGTGCTAGTCTAGCAGGGAGCTATGGCTACACCTTC.

There are a few counts of this clonotype. This sequence joins TRBV6-5 and TRBJ2-4; D not resolved. The V gene's germline CDR1 is MNHEY and CDR2 SVGAGI. V lost 8 bases and J lost 0, with 5 bases in between. This CDR3 spans 12 amino acids. For the CDR3, the DNA is TGTGCCAGCGGTAGAGCCAAAAACATTCAGTACTTC. Translating gives CASGRAKNIQYF.

In its sample, this clonotype was seen a few times. The CDR3 sequence: CSAKAGVSQYF. The CDR3 bases are TGCAGTGCCAAAGCAGGGGTGTCGCAGTATTTT. This chain joins TRBV20-1 and TRBJ2-3, with D possibly matching TRBD1 (6 bases). Per the germline V gene, CDR1 is DFQATT and CDR2 is SNEGSKA (reference sequence). This CDR3 is 11 amino acids long. Trimming stripped 6 bases from V and 10 bases from J, with 14 bases between.

V gene TRBV5-6 combines with J gene TRBJ2-7; either TRBD1 or TRBD2 may fit D (5 bases each). Per the germline V gene, CDR1 is SGHDT and CDR2 is YYEEEE. V was trimmed by 2 bases and J by 4 bases, leaving 10 bases between them. The CDR3 contains 13 residues. DNA of the CDR3: TGTGCCAGCAGCTTAGGTGGGGGTTACGAGCAGTACGTC. As protein: CASSLGGGYEQYV.

The chain uses TRBV5-1 and TRBJ2-7; 8 bases align to TRBD1. This CDR3 has 12 amino acids. The V gene's germline CDR1 is SGHRS and CDR2 YFSETQ. V shed 5 bases and J 3 bases; nucleotides not matched to a gene: 1. CDR3 in DNA: TGCGCCAGCAGTGGGACAGGCTACGAGCAGTACTTC. It is translated as CASSGTGYEQYF.

The CDR3 loop is CASSESGGQAYQDTQYF. CDR3 coding DNA: TGTGCCAGCAGTGAGTCTGGAGGACAGGCTTATCAGGATACGCAGTATTTT. The chain couples TRBV25-1 to TRBJ2-3; 7 bases are a match to TRBD1. V shed 3 bases and J 6 bases; nucleotides not matched to a gene: 15. Germline V CDR1 and CDR2: MGHDK, SYGVNS. The CDR3 spans 17 residues.

This rearrangement joins TRBV7-2 to TRBJ2-1, with 9 bases aligning to TRBD1. Germline CDR1 is SGHTA and CDR2 is FQGNSA. The V segment lost 0 bases and the J segment 1 base; nucleotides outside the gene matches: 1. The CDR3 consists of 16 residues. CDR3: CASSLAGQGSYNEQFF. DNA for the CDR3: TGTGCCAGCAGCTTAGCGGGACAGGGTTCCTACAATGAGCAGTTCTTC.

As to this clonotype: In this CDR3 the conserved last residue, phenylalanine or tryptophan, is missing, so a read error is likely. The genes are TRBV5-1 and TRBJ2-3, with D maybe TRBD2 (6 bases). This CDR3 is 14 amino acids long. The V gene's germline CDR1 is SGHRS and CDR2 YFSETQ. V was shortened by 1 base and J by 5 bases, with 11 bases between the two germline ends. The CDR3 here is CASSLRAGEDTQYL. In nucleotides, the CDR3 is TGCGCCAGCAGCTTGCGAGCGGGTGAAGATACGCAGTATCTT.

Notes on this clonotype: A junction end diverges from the germline sequence, so it may reflect a read error. This chain joins TRBV20-1 and TRBJ1-6; D remains unclear. The CDR3 consists of 14 residues. Germline assignment: CDR1 DFQATT and CDR2 SNEGSKA (reference sequence). The CDR3 loop is CSTRVGRNNSPLHF. The DNA of the CDR3 is TGCAGTACTAGAGTGGGGAGGAATAATTCACCCCTCCACTTT.

This clonotype was observed a handful of times. The V and J genes are TRBV3-1 and TRBJ2-7; perhaps TRBD2 as D (5 bases). The CDR3 has 15 residues. With 7 bases removed from V and 0 bases from J, the gap between germline ends came to 16 bases. The germline V gene encodes CDR1 LGHDT and CDR2 YNNKEL (reference sequence). CDR3 in amino acids: CASKRAGESSYEQYF. The CDR3, as DNA: TGTGCCAGCAAGAGGGCTGGGGAGAGCTCCTACGAGCAGTACTTC.

This clonotype has only a few counts. The chain combines TRBV20-1 with TRBJ2-7; TRBD2 matches at 8 bases. The junction had 6 bases not matched to a gene; V was cut back by 3 bases and J by 2 bases. This CDR3 is built from 14 residues. Germline V gives CDR1 DFQATT, CDR2 SNEGSKA (reference sequence). DNA of the CDR3: TGCAGTGCTAGTAGCTCGGGAGGGCCCTACGAGCAGTACTTC. This translates into CSASSSGGPYEQYF.

This clonotype was recorded a few times. The rearrangement links TRBV5-1 to TRBJ2-1; TRBD2 matches 9 bases. CDR3 length: 17 amino acids. V lost 3 bases to trimming and J lost 0 bases; unmatched junction nucleotides: 7. Germline V gives CDR1 SGHRS, CDR2 YFSETQ. The CDR3 sequence is CASSSLGGRGSYNEQFF. CDR3 in DNA: TGCGCCAGCAGCTCACTGGGCGGGAGGGGCTCCTACAATGAGCAGTTCTTC.

This clonotype was recorded once. The chain couples TRBV6-1 to TRBJ2-5, with 8 bases matching TRBD2. The germline CDR1 and CDR2 sequences are MNHNS and SASEGT. The CDR3 runs to 16 residues. Trimming took 0 bases from V and 1 from J; bases not matched to a gene: 4. CDR3 sequence: CASSEAGLVSQETQYF. The DNA for the CDR3 is TGTGCCAGCAGTGAAGCGGGACTAGTATCCCAAGAGACCCAGTACTTC.

The chain uses TRBV7-8 and TRBJ2-7; weak D call: TRBD1 (10 bases). With 4 bases removed from V and 3 bases from J, the gap between germline ends came to 25 bases. This CDR3 contains 18 residues. Germline V gene data show CDR1 as SGHVS and CDR2 as FQNEAQ. The DNA of the CDR3 is TGTGCCAGCAGCTCCGGGACAGGGGCACTAGCGGGCATCTACGAGCAGTACTTC. Residues: CASSSGTGALAGIYEQYF.

This sequence joins TRBV5-5 and TRBJ1-6; possible D gene TRBD1, 6 bases. The CDR3 is made up of 14 amino acids. CDR1 SGHKS and CDR2 YYEKEE come from the germline V gene (reference sequence). Trimming cost V 1 base and J 7 bases, with 9 bases left between them. The DNA of the CDR3 is TGTGCCAGCAGCTTGACAGGGACCAATTCACCCCTCCACTTT. It is translated as CASSLTGTNSPLHF. The variable domain in full, completed from reference TRBV5-5 and TRBJ1-6, reads DAGVTQSPTHLIKTRGQQVTLRCSPISGHKSVSWYQQVLGQGPQFIFQYYEKEERGRGNFPDRFSARQFPNYSSELNVNALLLGDSALYLCASSLTGTNSPLHFGNGTRLTVT.

The CDR3 DNA reads as TGCAGTGCTAGAGTATTTGTGAGCACAGATACGCAGTATTTT. It codes for CSARVFVSTDTQYF. The chain employs TRBV20-1 and TRBJ2-3, with D uncertain. V lost 1 base, J lost 0 bases, and 8 bases lay in between. CDR1 and CDR2 from the germline V gene are DFQATT and SNEGSKA (reference sequence). This CDR3 contains 14 residues.

This chain links TRBV7-9 with TRBJ2-5; the D is unclear. V was trimmed by 3 bases and J by 4 bases, leaving 21 bases between them. CDR3 length equals 17 residues. Germline CDR1 and CDR2: SEHNR and FQNEAQ (reference sequence). The CDR3 bases are TGTGCCAGCAGCTTTACCCTTCAGCGAGGTGGAAGAGAGACCCAGTACTTC. Translating it yields CASSFTLQRGGRETQYF.

J is TRBJ2-5 and V is TRBV7-2; possible D gene TRBD1, 5 bases. This CDR3 is 19 amino acids long. CDR1 SGHTA and CDR2 FQGNSA come from the germline V gene. The V end lost 3 bases, the J end lost 2 bases, and 25 bases lay between the germline ends. The chain's CDR3 is CASSFRAFGSVGRQETQYF. The CDR3, as DNA: TGTGCCAGCAGCTTCAGGGCCTTCGGGTCCGTCGGCCGACAAGAGACCCAGTACTTC.

The chain links TRBV6-2 or TRBV6-3 to TRBJ2-1; possible D gene TRBD1, 6 bases. Trimming cost V 6 bases and J 6 bases, with 15 bases left between them. This CDR3 is 14 amino acids long. Germline CDR1 and CDR2: MNHEY and SVGEGT. The DNA for the CDR3 is TGTGCCAGCAGGGAGCCACAGGGACGCAATGAGCAGTTCTTC. It specifies CASREPQGRNEQFF.

The V and J genes are TRBV29-1 and TRBJ2-5; 7 positions match TRBD1. The germline V gene encodes CDR1 SQVTM and CDR2 ANQGSEA. The CDR3 sequence is 14 residues long. The trim removed 6 bases at V and 1 base at J, leaving 8 bases unmatched. CDR3 nucleotides: TGCAGCGTAACCGGGACAGCATCCCAAGAGACCCAGTACTTC. Protein product: CSVTGTASQETQYF.

The chain couples TRBV5-1 to TRBJ2-1; 11 bases are shared with TRBD2. Per germline, CDR1 SGHRS and CDR2 YFSETQ. The CDR3 is made up of 17 amino acids. V lost 0 bases to trimming and J lost 5 bases; unmatched junction nucleotides: 7. CDR3 DNA: TGCGCCAGCAGCTTGGGCACTAGCGGGAGAGGGAACAATGAGCAGTTCTTC. Its translation is CASSLGTSGRGNNEQFF.

This clonotype came up a few times. V gene TRBV7-2 combines with J gene TRBJ2-1; 10 nucleotides line up with TRBD1. Germline lookup yields CDR1 SGHTA and CDR2 FQGNSA. The CDR3 covers 14 residues. V trimming: 8 bases; J trimming: 8 bases; junction bases outside the gene matches: 9. This CDR3 is CASLRDRGGDEQFF. The CDR3 DNA reads as TGTGCCAGCTTACGGGACAGGGGAGGCGATGAGCAGTTCTTC.

The chain employs TRBV5-6 and TRBJ2-5; D is undetermined. Germline V lookup: CDR1 SGHDT, CDR2 YYEEEE. The germline V and J ends were trimmed by 0 bases and 2 bases, with 14 bases remaining between them. The CDR3 spans 16 residues. CDR3 sequence: CASSLVKLLEQETQYF. DNA of the CDR3: TGTGCCAGCAGCTTGGTCAAGTTGCTAGAACAAGAGACCCAGTACTTC. Supplemented by reference TRBV5-6 and TRBJ2-5, the full variable domain reads DAGVTQSPTHLIKTRGQQVTLRCSPKSGHDTVSWYQQALGQGPQFIFQYYEEEERQRGNFPDRFSGHQFPNYSSELNVNALLLGDSALYLCASSLVKLLEQETQYFGPGTRLLVL.

The chain employs TRBV5-1 and TRBJ2-3; D remains unclear. V was shortened by 4 bases and J by 2 bases, with 5 bases between the two germline ends. This CDR3 is 12 amino acids long. Germline CDR1 SGHRS, CDR2 YFSETQ. The CDR3 DNA reads as TGCGCCAGCAGCCAGACCACAGATACGCAGTATTTT. Its protein product is CASSQTTDTQYF.

CDR3 protein: CASSLDIPSGVENNEQFF. Written as DNA, the CDR3 is TGTGCCAGCAGCTTGGATATCCCTAGTGGAGTAGAAAACAATGAGCAGTTCTTC. This rearrangement joins TRBV11-3 to TRBJ2-1; D remains unclear. Trimming left V 3 bases short and J 5 bases short, with 23 bases between. Per germline, CDR1 SGHNT and CDR2 YENEEA. This CDR3 has 18 amino acids.